This T cell receptor (beta chain) originates from a study of monozygotic twins with inflammatory bowel disease. Study-wide results and caveats: Repertoire likeness was no different across concordant and discordant twins, perhaps owing to restricted power. No distinction between different T cell subtypes was possible.

Each TCR library used roughly 3,500 ng of total RNA. TCRdb re-analyzed the 5' RACE reads; it lists each CDR3 protein once, without DNA. This listing includes some 150,000 distinct CDR3 sequences. Points on this clonotype: What it recognizes is unknown.

Every donor provided one blood sample measuring 2.5 ml. From germline, CDR1 is DFQATT and CDR2 SNEGSKA (reference sequence). This CDR3 contains 14 residues. The source of this sequence is a human donor with ulcerative colitis or Crohn's disease, or a healthy co-twin of an affected twin (not recorded which). Sequenced sample: blood. The J gene is TRBJ1-5, the V gene TRBV20-1. The CDR3: CSALHSYSNQPQHF.